This TCR beta chain emerged from a study of blood T cell repertoires in COVID-19. Sequencing was performed with immunoSEQ multiplex PCR; in TCRdb, only in-frame clones are kept and a portion is missing. This repertoire shows hundreds of thousands of clones, roughly nine tenths found once; its top ten account for about 2.1%. The germline V gene encodes CDR1 SGHTA and CDR2 FQGNSA. Trimming took 6 bases from V and 1 from J, leaving 19 bases between them. The CDR3 loop spans 18 amino acids. Participants' own reports of clinical history determined their cohort assignment. This TCR was recovered from a woman between 18 and 29 years old with acute COVID-19. The sequenced material came from PBMCs or T cells enriched from blood (not recorded which). This rearrangement joins TRBV7-2 to TRBJ2-6; D perhaps matches TRBD1 (6 bases). The CDR3 bases are TGTGCCAGCAGTGTACGGAGACAGGTCCTTTCTGGGGCCAACGTCCTGACTTTC. It codes for CASSVRRQVLSGANVLTF.